This TCR beta chain appears in the sequencing data of a study of response to subunit inactivated influenza vaccine. Study-wide results and caveats: It was the authors' suggestion that each seasonal influenza vaccination recruits few new T cells.

This CDR3 region has 14 residues. Germline CDR1 and CDR2: SGHRS and YFSETQ. With 0 bases removed from V and 5 bases from J, the gap between germline ends came to 9 bases. For this clonotype: The antigen is undetermined.

TCRdb itself ran the RT-PCR reads through MiXCR, one entry per CDR3 protein. Of some 500,000 distinct CDR3 sequences listed, 10% to 15% were seen once; the top ten hold less than 15%. The TCR originated in a man aged 50 to 60 who received an inactivated influenza vaccine. The sample in question was PBMCs from blood, obtained 45 days after vaccination. The chain couples TRBV5-1 to TRBJ2-1; possibly TRBD2 for D (6 bases). This CDR3 is CASSLDWGDNEQFF. Written as DNA, the CDR3 is TGCGCCAGCAGCTTGGATTGGGGGGACAATGAGCAGTTCTTC.